This T cell receptor beta chain comes out of a study of blood T cell repertoires in COVID-19. Sequencing used immunoSEQ multiplex PCR; TCRdb keeps in-frame clones, though not all of them. The sample includes a few hundred thousand clones, 80% to 85% of them seen just once. CDR1 and CDR2 (germline): LGHNA, YNFKEQ. This CDR3 spans 15 amino acids. V lost 4 bases, J lost 2 bases, and 3 bases stayed unmatched. The sequence derives from a man aged 25-45 years with active or convalescent COVID-19. The chain employs TRBV4-2 and TRBJ1-3; 9 nucleotides match TRBD1. The specimen sequenced was peripheral blood. This chain's CDR3 is CASSRDRVTGNTIYF. The DNA for the CDR3 is TGTGCCAGCAGCCGGGACAGGGTCACTGGAAACACCATATATTTT.